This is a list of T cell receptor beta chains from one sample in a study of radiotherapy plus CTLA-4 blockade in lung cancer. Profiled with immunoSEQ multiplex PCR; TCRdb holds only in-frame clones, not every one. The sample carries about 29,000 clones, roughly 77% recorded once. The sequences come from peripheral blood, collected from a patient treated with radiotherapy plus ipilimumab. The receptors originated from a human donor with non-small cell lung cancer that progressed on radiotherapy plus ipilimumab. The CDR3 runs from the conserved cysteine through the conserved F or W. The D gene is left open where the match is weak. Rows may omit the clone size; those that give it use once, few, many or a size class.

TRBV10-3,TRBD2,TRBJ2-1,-,CAISDGGGGRQFF,TGTGCCATCAGTGATGGTGGCGGGGGGAGGCAGTTCTTC
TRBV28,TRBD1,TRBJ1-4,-,CASSIAGQDEKLFF,TGTGCCAGCAGTATCGCGGGACAGGATGAAAAACTGTTTTTT
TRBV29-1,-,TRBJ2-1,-,CSVVPTRRGYNEQFF,TGCAGCGTTGTTCCCACCAGACGCGGCTACAATGAGCAGTTCTTC
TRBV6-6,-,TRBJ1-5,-,CASSYPPGGAVQPQHF,TGTGCCAGCAGTTACCCCCCCGGTGGGGCAGTTCAGCCCCAGCATTTT
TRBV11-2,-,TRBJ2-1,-,CASSLRVGGGRLYNEQFF,TGTGCCAGCAGCTTACGAGTTGGCGGGGGCCGATTATACAATGAGCAGTTCTTC
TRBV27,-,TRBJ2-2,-,CASSFSTGELFF,TGTGCCAGCAGTTTTTCGACCGGGGAGCTGTTTTTT
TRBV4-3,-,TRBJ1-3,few,CASSQDNGGAGGNTIYF,TGCGCCAGCAGCCAAGATAATGGGGGCGCGGGTGGAAACACCATATATTTT
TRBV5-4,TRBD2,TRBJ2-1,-,CASSLGSGGTNEQFF,TGTGCCAGCAGCTTGGGGTCGGGGGGGACGAATGAGCAGTTCTTC
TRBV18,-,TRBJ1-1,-,CASSPDRRATEAFF,TGTGCCAGCTCGCCCGACAGGCGGGCCACTGAAGCTTTCTTT
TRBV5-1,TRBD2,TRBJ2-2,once,CASSTGLAGGITGELFF,TGCGCCAGCAGCACCGGACTAGCGGGGGGTATTACCGGGGAGCTGTTTTTT
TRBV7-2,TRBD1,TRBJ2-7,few,CASSLSTGQGYEQYF,TGTGCCAGCAGCTTGTCGACAGGGCAAGGGTACGAGCAGTACTTC
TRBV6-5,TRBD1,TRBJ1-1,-,CASSPRQGATEAFF,TGTGCCAGCAGCCCTCGACAGGGCGCCACTGAAGCTTTCTTT
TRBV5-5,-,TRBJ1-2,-,CASSLGNRGRGYGYTF,TGTGCCAGCAGCTTGGGGAACCGGGGCAGGGGTTATGGCTACACCTTC
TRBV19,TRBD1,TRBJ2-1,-,CASSSGGQGLGYNEQFF,TGTGCCAGTAGTAGCGGCGGACAGGGTCTGGGGTACAATGAGCAGTTCTTC
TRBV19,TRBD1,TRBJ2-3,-,CASTTGQGSTDTQYF,TGTGCCAGTACAACCGGACAGGGCAGCACAGATACGCAGTATTTT
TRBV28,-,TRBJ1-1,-,CASSSRTENTEAFF,TGTGCCAGCAGCTCCCGGACAGAGAACACTGAAGCTTTCTTT
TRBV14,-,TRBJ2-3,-,CASSQSGTDTQYF,TGTGCCAGCAGCCAGTCGGGCACAGATACGCAGTATTTT
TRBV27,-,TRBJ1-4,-,CASSPTSGSNEKLFF,TGTGCCAGCAGCCCAACCTCAGGGTCTAATGAAAAACTGTTTTTT
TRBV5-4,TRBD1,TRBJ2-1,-,CASSPRTGLSYNEQFF,TGTGCCAGCAGCCCTAGGACAGGTCTCTCCTACAATGAGCAGTTCTTC
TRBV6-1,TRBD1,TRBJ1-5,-,CASSPGQPNQPQHF,TGTGCCAGCAGCCCGGGACAGCCGAATCAGCCCCAGCATTTT
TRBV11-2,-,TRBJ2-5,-,CASSPSFRGISETQYF,TGTGCCAGCAGCCCCTCTTTCAGGGGTATTTCGGAGACCCAGTACTTC
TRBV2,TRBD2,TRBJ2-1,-,CASSEAPLAGGSEQFF,TGTGCCAGCAGTGAAGCCCCACTAGCGGGGGGTAGTGAGCAGTTCTTC
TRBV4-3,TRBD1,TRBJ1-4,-,CASSQSYTGGYEKLFF,TGCGCCAGCAGCCAATCGTACACAGGGGGCTATGAAAAACTGTTTTTT
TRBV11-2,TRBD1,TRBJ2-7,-,CASSLRGQGTSYEQYF,TGTGCCAGCAGCTTAAGGGGACAGGGGACTAGCTACGAGCAGTACTTC
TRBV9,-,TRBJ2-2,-,CASSQQVTNTGELFF,TGTGCCAGCAGCCAACAGGTAACGAACACCGGGGAGCTGTTTTTT
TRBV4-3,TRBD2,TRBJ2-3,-,CASSQPPRGRADTQYF,TGCGCCAGCAGCCAACCCCCCCGAGGGAGGGCAGATACGCAGTATTTT
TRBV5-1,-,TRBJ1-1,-,CASSLEGERMNTEAFF,TGCGCCAGCAGCTTGGAAGGGGAAAGAATGAACACTGAAGCTTTCTTT
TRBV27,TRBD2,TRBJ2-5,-,CASSLVAGAETQYF,TGTGCCAGCAGTTTAGTAGCGGGGGCGGAGACCCAGTACTTC
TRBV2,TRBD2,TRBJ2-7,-,CASSPTAGGLFEQYF,TGTGCCAGCAGTCCAACGGCGGGGGGGCTTTTCGAGCAGTACTTC
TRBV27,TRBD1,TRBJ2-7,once,CASSLSPGQGRKVFHEQYF,TGTGCCAGCAGTTTATCGCCGGGACAGGGGAGAAAAGTGTTCCACGAGCAGTACTTC
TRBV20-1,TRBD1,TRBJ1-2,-,CSARGGDSTF,TGCAGTGCTAGAGGGGGGGACAGTACCTTC
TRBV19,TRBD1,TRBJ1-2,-,CASSPTTGPEKGYTF,TGTGCCAGTAGTCCCACGACAGGGCCCGAGAAGGGCTACACCTTC
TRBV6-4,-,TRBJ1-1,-,CASRQNTEAFF,TGTGCCAGCCGACAGAACACTGAAGCTTTCTTT
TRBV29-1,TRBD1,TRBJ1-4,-,CSVLRDRGAGEKLFF,TGCAGCGTTCTCCGGGACAGGGGGGCCGGTGAAAAACTGTTTTTT
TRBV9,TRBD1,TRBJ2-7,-,CASSGGDRDEQYF,TGTGCCAGCAGCGGCGGGGACAGGGACGAGCAGTACTTC
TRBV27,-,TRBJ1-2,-,CASRRSLNYGYTF,TGTGCCAGCAGGAGATCCTTAAACTATGGCTACACCTTC
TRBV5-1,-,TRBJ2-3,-,CASNRGWEGTDTQYF,TGCGCCAGCAATAGGGGTTGGGAGGGCACAGATACGCAGTATTTT
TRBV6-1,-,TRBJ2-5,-,CASSLGHTQETQYF,TGTGCCAGCAGCCTAGGTCACACGCAAGAGACCCAGTACTTC
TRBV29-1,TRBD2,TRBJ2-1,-,CSVGRLAGVNEQFF,TGCAGCGTTGGTCGGCTGGCGGGGGTCAATGAGCAGTTCTTC
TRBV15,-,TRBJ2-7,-,CATSSGVIYEQYF,TGTGCCACCAGCTCGGGGGTTATCTACGAGCAGTACTTC
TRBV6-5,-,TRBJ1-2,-,CASSRTGQGYTF,TGTGCCAGCAGCCGCACAGGGCAGGGCTACACCTTC
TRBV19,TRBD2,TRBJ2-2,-,CASSIRSGGVGELFF,TGTGCCAGTAGTATACGTAGCGGGGGCGTCGGGGAGCTGTTTTTT
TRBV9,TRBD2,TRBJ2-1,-,CASSVTSGFNEQFF,TGTGCCAGCAGCGTAACTAGCGGTTTCAATGAGCAGTTCTTC
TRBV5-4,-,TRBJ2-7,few,CASSLVADPPYEQYF,TGTGCCAGCAGCTTAGTGGCGGATCCACCCTACGAGCAGTACTTC
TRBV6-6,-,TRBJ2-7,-,CASSLTVYEQYF,TGTGCCAGCAGCCTGACAGTCTACGAGCAGTACTTC